The rows below give T cell receptor beta chains drawn from one sample of a study of cytomegalovirus exposure and HLA in healthy donors. Using immunoSEQ multiplex PCR, the repertoire was profiled, and TCRdb retains in-frame clones only, with some absent. This sample yields about 140,000 clones, of which 60% to 85% are seen a single time; less than 2% belongs to the top ten. Sequenced: PBMCs. The receptor source for this set is a middle-aged man in good health and CMV-seronegative. The conserved cysteine and the conserved F or W are not part of the CDR3 here. D genes are given only for firm matches.

>TRBV2|TRBD2|TRBJ2-1
ASSELGMGSGTSWYNEQF
>TRBV2|TRBD1|TRBJ2-7
ASSGGTAPYEQY
>TRBV5-6|NA|TRBJ2-5
ASSPGLYQETQY
>TRBV4-1|NA|TRBJ2-1
ASSQGTAALYNEQF
>TRBV19|NA|TRBJ2-7
ASSILPGSTYEQY
>TRBV6-1|TRBD2|TRBJ2-3
ASSGSLTSGGPGGTQY
>TRBV20-1|NA|TRBJ1-4
SARDSEKLF
>TRBV28|NA|TRBJ1-6
ASSRVDLNSPLH
>TRBV28|TRBD2|TRBJ2-1
ASSLQPSGLAGDEQF
>TRBV5-6|TRBD1|TRBJ2-6
ASSPGQGGANVLT
>TRBV28|TRBD2|TRBJ2-7
ASSSGTSGGVEQY
>TRBV5-3|TRBD1|TRBJ2-2
ARSLEDRGRTGELF
>TRBV13|TRBD1|TRBJ1-2
ASSSDRVIYGYT
>TRBV18|TRBD2|TRBJ2-1
ASSPPGVAGSSYNEQF
>TRBV5-6|NA|TRBJ2-5
ASSRRQTETQY
>TRBV27|NA|TRBJ1-5
ASSSLFQGGSQPQH
>TRBV10-3|TRBD2|TRBJ2-1
AISEGLASYNEQF
>TRBV5-1|NA|TRBJ1-2
ASSHTRDGYT
>TRBV19|TRBD2|TRBJ2-7
ASSIRTSGPYEQY
>TRBV19|NA|TRBJ1-1
ASSIGQMNTEAF
>TRBV7-2|NA|TRBJ2-1
ASSLEWGSYNEQF
>TRBV27|NA|TRBJ1-2
ASSFQGSHGYT
>TRBV29-1|TRBD2|TRBJ2-5
SVEPRASGRQYQETQY
>TRBV6-5|NA|TRBJ1-1
ASSSGQNTEAF
>TRBV7-3|TRBD2|NA
ASSPNGGAGYEQY
>TRBV5-4|NA|TRBJ2-7
ASSLSRFPYEQY
>TRBV11-1|TRBD1|TRBJ2-1
ASSPDRGVHNEQF
>TRBV11-1|NA|TRBJ1-1
ASSPGNTEAF
>TRBV6-5|TRBD2|TRBJ2-3
ASKSGTSTDTQY
>TRBV5-6|NA|TRBJ2-7
ASSLTGFEQY
>TRBV29-1|TRBD2|TRBJ2-5
SVGGQGGETQY
>TRBV6-5|NA|TRBJ1-5
ASSYSGGNQPQH
>TRBV19|NA|TRBJ1-2
ASSKNGQMVNYGYT
>TRBV10-2|NA|TRBJ2-5
ASSARSWPQETQY
>TRBV5-5|TRBD1|TRBJ1-1
ASSWGTGGGTEAF
>TRBV5-1|NA|TRBJ2-4
ASSGDSGTHD
>TRBV5-1|TRBD1|TRBJ2-3
ASSLPSGQGADTQY
>TRBV29-1|NA|TRBJ1-1
SVEIVRNTEAF
>TRBV25-1|NA|TRBJ2-3
ASSAGPQY
>TRBV7-2|NA|TRBJ1-5
ASSLFAGPMASNQPQH
>TRBV7-9|NA|TRBJ2-2
ASSLAQANTGELF
>TRBV28|TRBD2|TRBJ2-2
ASSFPLAGDTGELF
>TRBV5-1|NA|TRBJ2-7
ASSLDMPVAEQY
>TRBV21-1|NA|TRBJ2-5
ALWTSGGSPGETQY
>TRBV4-3|TRBD1|TRBJ1-1
ASSQKIGAGGFTEAF
>TRBV27|TRBD1|TRBJ2-5
ASKRDRNQETQY
>TRBV25-1|TRBD1|TRBJ2-1
ASSSPGQGANEQF
>TRBV9|NA|TRBJ1-4
ASSVGKGATNEKLF
>TRBV7-9|NA|TRBJ2-4
ASSSVAGRIQY